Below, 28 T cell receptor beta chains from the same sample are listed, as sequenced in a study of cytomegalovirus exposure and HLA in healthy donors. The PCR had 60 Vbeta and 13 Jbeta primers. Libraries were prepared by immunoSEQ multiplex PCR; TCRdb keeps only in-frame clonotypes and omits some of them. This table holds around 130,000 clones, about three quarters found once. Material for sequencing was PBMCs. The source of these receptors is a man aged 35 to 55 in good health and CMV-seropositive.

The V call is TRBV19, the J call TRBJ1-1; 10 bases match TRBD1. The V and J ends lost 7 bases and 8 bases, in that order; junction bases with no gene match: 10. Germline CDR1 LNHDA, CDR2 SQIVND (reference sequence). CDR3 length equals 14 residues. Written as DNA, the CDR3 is TGTGCCAGTATCGGACAGGGGGAGAAACTGGAAGCTTTCTTT. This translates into CASIGQGEKLEAFF.

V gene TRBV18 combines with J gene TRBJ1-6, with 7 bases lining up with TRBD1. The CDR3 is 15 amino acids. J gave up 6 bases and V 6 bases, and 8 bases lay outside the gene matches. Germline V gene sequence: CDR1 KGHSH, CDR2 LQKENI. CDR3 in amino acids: CASSPGQMINSPLHF. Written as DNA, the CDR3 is TGTGCCAGCTCTCCGGGACAGATGATTAATTCACCCCTCCACTTT.

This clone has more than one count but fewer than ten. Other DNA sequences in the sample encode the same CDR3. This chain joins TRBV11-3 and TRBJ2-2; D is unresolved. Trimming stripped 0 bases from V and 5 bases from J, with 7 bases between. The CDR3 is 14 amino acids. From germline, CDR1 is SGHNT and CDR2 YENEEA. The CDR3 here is CASSLDSLTGELFF. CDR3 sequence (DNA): TGTGCCAGCAGCTTAGATAGTCTGACCGGGGAGCTGTTTTTT.

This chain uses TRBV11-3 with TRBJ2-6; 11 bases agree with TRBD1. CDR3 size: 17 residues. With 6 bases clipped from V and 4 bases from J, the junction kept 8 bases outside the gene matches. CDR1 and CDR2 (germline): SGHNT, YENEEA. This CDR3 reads CASSSGQGAYGANVLTF. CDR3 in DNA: TGTGCCAGCAGTTCCGGACAGGGGGCGTACGGGGCCAACGTCCTGACTTTC.

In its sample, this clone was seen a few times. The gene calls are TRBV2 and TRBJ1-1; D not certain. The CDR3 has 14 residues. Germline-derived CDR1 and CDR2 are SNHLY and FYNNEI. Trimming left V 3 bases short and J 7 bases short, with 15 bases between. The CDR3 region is CASSEAGTRCEAFF. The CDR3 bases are TGTGCCAGCAGTGAGGCAGGAACCAGATGTGAAGCTTTCTTT.

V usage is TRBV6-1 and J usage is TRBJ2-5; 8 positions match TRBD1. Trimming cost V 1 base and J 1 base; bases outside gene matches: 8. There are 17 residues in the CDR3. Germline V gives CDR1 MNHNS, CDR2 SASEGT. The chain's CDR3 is CASSEGTGLGVQETQYF. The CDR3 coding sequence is TGTGCCAGCAGTGAAGGGACAGGGTTGGGGGTCCAAGAGACCCAGTACTTC.

CDR3 DNA sequence: TGTGCCAGCAGTGCCAAGAGACAGACTAACTATGGCTACACCTTC. Translated, it gives CASSAKRQTNYGYTF. This sequence joins TRBV6-1 and TRBJ1-2; D possibly corresponds to TRBD1 (5 bases). The V and J ends lost 4 bases and 0 bases respectively, with 12 bases between them. Germline V CDR1 and CDR2: MNHNS, SASEGT. CDR3 length equals 15 residues.

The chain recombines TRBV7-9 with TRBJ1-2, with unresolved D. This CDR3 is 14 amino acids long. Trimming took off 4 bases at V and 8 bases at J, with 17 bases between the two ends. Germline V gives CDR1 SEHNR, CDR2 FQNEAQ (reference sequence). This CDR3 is CASSSSPSPRGYTF. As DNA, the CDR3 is TGTGCCAGCAGCTCCTCACCTTCCCCCAGAGGCTACACCTTC.

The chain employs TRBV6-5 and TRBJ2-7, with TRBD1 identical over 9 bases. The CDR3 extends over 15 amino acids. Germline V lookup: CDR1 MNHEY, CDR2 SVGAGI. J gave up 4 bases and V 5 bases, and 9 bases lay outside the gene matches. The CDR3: CASSLGTGPRYEQYF. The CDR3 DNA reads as TGTGCCAGCAGTCTCGGGACAGGGCCGAGATACGAGCAGTACTTC.

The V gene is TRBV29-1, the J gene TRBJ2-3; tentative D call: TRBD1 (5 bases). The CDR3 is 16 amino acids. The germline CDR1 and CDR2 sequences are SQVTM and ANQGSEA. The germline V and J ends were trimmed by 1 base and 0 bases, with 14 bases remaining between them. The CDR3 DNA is TGCAGCGTTGAAGGCCCCTTAGGGGCTAGCACAGATACGCAGTATTTT. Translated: CSVEGPLGASTDTQYF.

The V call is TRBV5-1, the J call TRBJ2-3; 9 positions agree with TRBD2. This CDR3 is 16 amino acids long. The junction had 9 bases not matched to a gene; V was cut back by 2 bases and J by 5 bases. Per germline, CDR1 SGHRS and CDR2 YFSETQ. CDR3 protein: CASSLEASGILDTQYF. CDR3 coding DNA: TGCGCCAGCAGCTTAGAGGCTAGCGGGATTCTAGATACGCAGTATTTT. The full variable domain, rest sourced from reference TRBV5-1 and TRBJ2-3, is KAGVTQTPRYLIKTRGQQVTLSCSPISGHRSVSWYQQTPGQGLQFLFEYFSETQRNKGNFPGRFSGRQFSNSRSEMNVSTLELGDSALYLCASSLEASGILDTQYFGPGTRLTVL.

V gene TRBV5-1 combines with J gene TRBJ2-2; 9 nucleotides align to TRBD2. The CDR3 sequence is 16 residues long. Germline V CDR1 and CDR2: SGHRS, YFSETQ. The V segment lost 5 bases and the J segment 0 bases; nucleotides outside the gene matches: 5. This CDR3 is CASSFLAGTNTGELFF. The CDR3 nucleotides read TGCGCCAGCAGTTTTCTAGCGGGGACGAACACCGGGGAGCTGTTTTTT.

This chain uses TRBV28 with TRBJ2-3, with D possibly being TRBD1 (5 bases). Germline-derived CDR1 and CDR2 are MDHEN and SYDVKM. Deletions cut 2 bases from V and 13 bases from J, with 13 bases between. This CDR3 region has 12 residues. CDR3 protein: CASSLDQGYKYF. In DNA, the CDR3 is TGTGCCAGCAGTTTAGACCAGGGATATAAGTATTTT.

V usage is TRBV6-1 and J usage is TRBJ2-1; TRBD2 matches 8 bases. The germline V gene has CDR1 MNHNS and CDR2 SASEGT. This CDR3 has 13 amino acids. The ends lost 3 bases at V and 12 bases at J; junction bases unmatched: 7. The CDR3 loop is CASSDSRGGRQFF. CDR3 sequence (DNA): TGTGCCAGCAGTGATTCTCGGGGGGGTCGGCAGTTCTTC.

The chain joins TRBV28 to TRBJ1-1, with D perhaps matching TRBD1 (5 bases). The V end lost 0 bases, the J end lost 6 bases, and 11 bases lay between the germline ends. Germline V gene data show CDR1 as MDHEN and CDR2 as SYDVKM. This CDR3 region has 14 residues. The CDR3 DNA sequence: TGTGCCAGCAGTTTATGGGGGCCGGTTCCTGAAGCTTTCTTT. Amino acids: CASSLWGPVPEAFF.

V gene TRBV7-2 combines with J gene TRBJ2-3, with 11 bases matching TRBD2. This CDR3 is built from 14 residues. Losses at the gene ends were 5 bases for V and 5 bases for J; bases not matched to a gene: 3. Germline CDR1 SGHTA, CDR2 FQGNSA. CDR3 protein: CASSVGLAGDTQYF. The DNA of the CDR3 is TGTGCCAGCAGCGTCGGACTAGCGGGAGATACGCAGTATTTT.

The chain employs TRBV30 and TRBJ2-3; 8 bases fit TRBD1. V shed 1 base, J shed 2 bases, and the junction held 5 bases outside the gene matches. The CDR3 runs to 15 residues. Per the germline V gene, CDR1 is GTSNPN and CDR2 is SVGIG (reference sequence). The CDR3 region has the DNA TGTGCCTGGAGTGGCCGGGACAGGCTCACAGATACGCAGTATTTT. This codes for CAWSGRDRLTDTQYF.

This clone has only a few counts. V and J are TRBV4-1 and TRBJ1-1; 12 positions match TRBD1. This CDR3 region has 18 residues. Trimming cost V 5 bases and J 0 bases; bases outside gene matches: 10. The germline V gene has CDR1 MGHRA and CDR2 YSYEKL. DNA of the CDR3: TGCGCCAGCAGCGATCCACCGGGACAGGGGGCCATGAACACTGAAGCTTTCTTT. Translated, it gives CASSDPPGQGAMNTEAFF.

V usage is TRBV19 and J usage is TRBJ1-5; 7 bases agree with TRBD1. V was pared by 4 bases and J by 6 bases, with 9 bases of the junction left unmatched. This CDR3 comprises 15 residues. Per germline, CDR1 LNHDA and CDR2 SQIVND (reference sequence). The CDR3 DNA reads TGTGCCAGTAGTACCGTCGCCGGGACAGTTCAGCCCCAGCATTTT. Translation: CASSTVAGTVQPQHF.

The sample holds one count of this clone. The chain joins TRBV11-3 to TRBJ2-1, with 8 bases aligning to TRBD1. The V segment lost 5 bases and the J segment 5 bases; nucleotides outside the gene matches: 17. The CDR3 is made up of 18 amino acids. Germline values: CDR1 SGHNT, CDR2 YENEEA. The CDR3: CASSPALGDRGSHNEQFF. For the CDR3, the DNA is TGTGCCAGCAGCCCAGCCCTAGGTGACAGGGGATCCCACAATGAGCAGTTCTTC. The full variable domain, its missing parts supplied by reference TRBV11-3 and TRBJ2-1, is EAGVVQSPRYKIIEKKQPVAFWCNPISGHNTLYWYLQNLGQGPELLIRYENEEAVDDSQLPKDRFSAERLKGVDSTLKIQPAELGDSAVYLCASSPALGDRGSHNEQFFGPGTRLTVL.

The CDR3 sequence: CASRDRGEGYGYTF. The CDR3, as DNA: TGTGCCAGCAGAGATCGGGGGGAGGGCTATGGCTACACCTTC. This chain joins TRBV28 and TRBJ1-2; the D gene is possibly TRBD1 (5 bases). The germline CDR1 and CDR2 sequences are MDHEN and SYDVKM. V gave up 6 bases and J gave up 4 bases, with 15 bases separating them. The CDR3 length is 14 residues.

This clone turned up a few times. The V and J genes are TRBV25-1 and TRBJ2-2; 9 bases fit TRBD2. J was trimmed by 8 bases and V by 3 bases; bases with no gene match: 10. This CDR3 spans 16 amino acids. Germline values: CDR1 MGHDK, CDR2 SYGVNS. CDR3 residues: CASSEARIAGEGELFF. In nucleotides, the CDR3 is TGTGCCAGCAGTGAGGCGAGAATAGCGGGAGAAGGGGAGCTGTTTTTT. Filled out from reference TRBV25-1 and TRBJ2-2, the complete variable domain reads EADIYQTPRYLVIGTGKKITLECSQTMGHDKMYWYQQDPGMELHLIHYSYGVNSTEKGDLSSESTVSRIRTEHFPLTLESARPSHTSQYLCASSEARIAGEGELFFGEGSRLTVL.

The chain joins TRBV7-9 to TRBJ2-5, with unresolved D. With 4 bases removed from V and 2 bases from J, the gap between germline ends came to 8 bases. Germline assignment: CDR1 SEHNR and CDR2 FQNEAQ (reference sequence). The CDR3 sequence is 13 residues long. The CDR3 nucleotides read TGTGCCAGCAGCTCCGACTGGCAAGAGACCCAGTACTTC. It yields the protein CASSSDWQETQYF.

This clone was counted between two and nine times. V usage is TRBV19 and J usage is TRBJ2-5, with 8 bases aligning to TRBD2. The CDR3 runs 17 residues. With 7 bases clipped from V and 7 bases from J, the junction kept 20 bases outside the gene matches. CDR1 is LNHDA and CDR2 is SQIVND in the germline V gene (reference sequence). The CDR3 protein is CASTLLLPGLGLVTQYF. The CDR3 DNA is TGTGCCAGTACCTTATTATTACCGGGACTAGGGTTGGTGACCCAGTACTTC.

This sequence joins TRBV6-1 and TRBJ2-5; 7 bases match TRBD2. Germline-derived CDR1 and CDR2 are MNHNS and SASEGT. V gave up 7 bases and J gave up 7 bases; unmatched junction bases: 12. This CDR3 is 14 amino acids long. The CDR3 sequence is CASTIRSGEGTQYF. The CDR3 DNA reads TGTGCCAGCACCATTCGATCCGGGGAGGGGACCCAGTACTTC.

The CDR3 region is CASSLGQGGQPQHF. The CDR3 region has the DNA TGTGCCAGCAGCTTGGGGCAGGGTGGACAGCCCCAGCATTTT. The rearrangement joins TRBV5-8 to TRBJ1-5; the D gene is possibly TRBD1 (5 bases). Germline CDR1 reads SGHTS; CDR2 reads YDEGEE. V lost 0 bases and J lost 7, with 11 bases in between. The CDR3 has 14 amino acids.

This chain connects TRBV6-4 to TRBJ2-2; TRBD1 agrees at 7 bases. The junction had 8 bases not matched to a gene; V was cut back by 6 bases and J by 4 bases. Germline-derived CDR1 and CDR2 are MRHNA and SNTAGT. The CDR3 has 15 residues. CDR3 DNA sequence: TGTGCCAGCAGAGAACAGGGGTTGACCACCGGGGAGCTGTTTTTT. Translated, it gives CASREQGLTTGELFF.

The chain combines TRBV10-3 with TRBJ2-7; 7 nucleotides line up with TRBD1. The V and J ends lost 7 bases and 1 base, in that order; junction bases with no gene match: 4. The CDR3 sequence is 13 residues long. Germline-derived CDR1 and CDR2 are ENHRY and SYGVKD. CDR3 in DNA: TGTGCCATCAAGAGACAGGGTTCCTACGAGCAGTACTTC. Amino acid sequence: CAIKRQGSYEQYF.